The 9 T cell receptor beta chains given below trace back to one sample, sequenced in a study of response to subunit inactivated influenza vaccine. MiXCR was run by TCRdb on the RT-PCR reads, yielding one entry per CDR3 protein. The data show under 200,000 distinct CDR3 sequences, with approximately 12% seen just once and about 29% held by the top ten. A further study also used this sample, focusing on T cells expressing NK-cell markers. Per that paper: Researchers built TCR beta cDNA using 5'RACE template switching with UMIs.

This material consisted of CD8+ T cells sorted from PBMCs, taken roughly 12 days after vaccination. All receptors derive from a man aged 50 or older who received an inactivated influenza vaccine.

The V and J genes are TRBV3-1 and TRBJ2-3, with 7 bases identical to TRBD2. This CDR3 has 16 residues. After removal of 4 bases from V and 4 bases from J, the junction contained 11 bases not matched to a gene. Germline lookup yields CDR1 LGHDT and CDR2 YNNKEL (reference sequence). CDR3: CASSPSWGGDADTQYF. For the CDR3, the DNA is TGTGCCAGCAGCCCCTCTTGGGGGGGGGACGCAGATACGCAGTATTTT.

As regards this clonotype: A read error may explain this, as a much larger clone is one base away. The chain joins TRBV2 to TRBJ2-7; D gene uncertain. Germline CDR1 SNHLY, CDR2 FYNNEI. The CDR3 extends over 14 amino acids. V was shortened by 7 bases and J by 0 bases, with 13 bases between the two germline ends. The CDR3 loop is CASTLGTRSYEQYF. The CDR3 bases are TGTGCCAGCACCTTGGGAACGCGCTCCTACGAGCAGTACTTC.

The genes are TRBV5-1 and TRBJ1-1; TRBD1 agrees at 7 bases. Germline loops: CDR1 SGHRS, CDR2 YFSETQ. Germline trimming cut 1 base from V and 1 base from J; bases unmatched to any gene: 4. CDR3 length equals 15 residues. CDR3 nucleotide sequence: TGCGCCAGCAGCTTGAGGGGGCTGGCGAACACTGAAGCTTTCTTT. Its translation: CASSLRGLANTEAFF.

CDR3 protein: CASSAGTSGLNEQFF. The DNA for the CDR3 is TGTGCCAGCAGCGCAGGGACTAGCGGGCTCAATGAGCAGTTCTTC. This chain uses TRBV9 with TRBJ2-1, with TRBD2 matching over 12 bases. Germline CDR1 reads SGDLS; CDR2 reads YYNGEE. V dropped 3 bases and J dropped 6; count of bases not matched to a gene: 4. The CDR3 consists of 15 residues. The full variable domain, completed using reference TRBV9 and TRBJ2-1, is DSGVTQTPKHLITATGQRVTLRCSPRSGDLSVYWYQQSLDQGLQFLIQYYNGEERAKGNILERFSAQQFPDLHSELNLSSLELGDSALYFCASSAGTSGLNEQFFGPGTRLTVL.

This chain connects TRBV4-3 to TRBJ2-5; 9 bases map to TRBD1. Germline loops: CDR1 LGHNA, CDR2 YSLEER. V gave up 3 bases and J gave up 4 bases; unmatched junction bases: 6. The CDR3 runs to 15 residues. The CDR3: CASSQGTGIRETQYF. The CDR3 bases are TGCGCCAGCAGCCAGGGGACAGGGATCAGAGAGACCCAGTACTTC.

In this sample, this clonotype turned up a few times. This chain connects TRBV12-3 or TRBV12-4 to TRBJ2-5, with D possibly TRBD2 on 5 matching bases. This CDR3 is 15 amino acids long. Trimming shortened V by 3 bases and J by 1 base, and 12 bases separated the two germline ends. CDR3 bases: TGTGCCAGCAGTTTCGAGGGAGTGGTCCAAGAGACCCAGTACTTC. Its protein is CASSFEGVVQETQYF.

The chain employs TRBV7-2 and TRBJ2-3; weak D call: TRBD2 (7 bases). Germline V gene sequence: CDR1 SGHTA, CDR2 FQGNSA. The CDR3 extends over 17 amino acids. Between the trimmed V and J ends, which lost 3 bases and 4 bases, there was a span of 20 bases. The chain's CDR3 is CASSFPGGPTPPDTQYF. DNA of the CDR3: TGTGCCAGCAGCTTTCCCGGGGGGCCCACCCCCCCAGATACGCAGTATTTT.

This sequence joins TRBV28 and TRBJ2-5; 11 bases line up with TRBD2. Germline assignment: CDR1 MDHEN and CDR2 SYDVKM. The CDR3 sequence is 17 residues long. V lost 0 bases, J lost 2 bases, and 5 bases stayed unmatched. This chain's CDR3 is CASSLWTTSGAQETQYF. In nucleotides, the CDR3 is TGTGCCAGCAGTTTATGGACGACTAGCGGGGCTCAAGAGACCCAGTACTTC.

This clonotype was detected only a few times. The chain is built from TRBV30 and TRBJ2-7, with D perhaps assigned TRBD1 or TRBD2 (5 bases each). The CDR3 is 13 residues long. CDR1 is GTSNPN and CDR2 is SVGIG in the germline V gene (reference sequence). Between the trimmed V and J ends, which lost 4 bases and 3 bases, there was a span of 13 bases. This CDR3 is CAWKGDGFYEQYF. The CDR3 DNA reads TGTGCCTGGAAAGGGGACGGCTTCTACGAGCAGTACTTC.